Following are 25 T cell receptor beta chains from one sample sequenced in a study of blood T cell repertoires in COVID-19. Using immunoSEQ multiplex PCR, the repertoire was profiled, and TCRdb retains in-frame clones only, with some absent. The profile covers some 200,000 clones, with roughly 80% appearing a single time and about 10% taken by the ten largest. Specimen: peripheral blood. The receptors stem from a woman older than 75 with acute or convalescent COVID-19.

This clone was recorded a few times. The chain carries TRBV29-1 and TRBJ1-1; D remains unclear. CDR3 length equals 13 residues. Trimming pared 3 bases from V and 4 bases from J, leaving 12 bases between. The germline V gene has CDR1 SQVTM and CDR2 ANQGSEA. The CDR3 reads CSVDPSFLTEAFF. CDR3 bases: TGCAGCGTTGATCCCAGTTTTCTCACTGAAGCTTTCTTT.

This clone has more than one count but fewer than ten. One end of the junction is discordant with germline, which a read error may explain. The chain recombines TRBV7-2 with TRBJ1-5; D is ambiguous. CDR1 and CDR2 from the germline V gene are SGHTA and FQGNSA. The CDR3 is made up of 13 amino acids. The chain's CDR3 is CASTLMSGQPQHF. The CDR3 coding sequence is TGTGCCAGCACCTTAATGAGTGGTCAGCCCCAGCATTTT.

In its sample, this clone was seen a few times. CDR3 nucleotides: TGCGCCAGCAGCTTGGAAGGGGGCGGGGAGACCCAGTACTTC. Its protein product is CASSLEGGGETQYF. The genes are TRBV5-1 and TRBJ2-5, with 7 positions matching TRBD1. Germline-derived CDR1 and CDR2 are SGHRS and YFSETQ. Trimming at V came to 0 bases and at J to 5 bases, leaving 4 bases not matched to a gene. There are 14 residues in the CDR3.

The chain carries TRBV6-6 and TRBJ2-2; 9 bases agree with TRBD1. The CDR3 is 15 residues long. After removal of 5 bases from V and 7 bases from J, the junction contained 8 bases not matched to a gene. Germline CDR1 is MNHNY and CDR2 is SVGAGI (reference sequence). DNA for the CDR3: TGTGCCAGCAGTATGGACAGGGGAGCGGGCGGGGAGCTGTTTTTT. Its translation: CASSMDRGAGGELFF.

The CDR3 nucleotides are TGTGCCATCAGTCACGCGGGGACAGGGGTCGAGACCCAGTACTTC. The encoded protein is CAISHAGTGVETQYF. V gene TRBV10-3 combines with J gene TRBJ2-5, with 10 positions matching TRBD1. The V segment lost 5 bases and the J segment 5 bases; nucleotides outside the gene matches: 8. There are 15 residues in the CDR3. Germline CDR1 and CDR2: ENHRY and SYGVKD.

This clone appeared a few times. V gene TRBV2 combines with J gene TRBJ2-3; tentatively, D is TRBD1 (5 bases). This CDR3 is 14 amino acids long. The germline V gene has CDR1 SNHLY and CDR2 FYNNEI. V lost 4 bases and J lost 0, with 8 bases in between. The CDR3, as DNA: TGTGCCAGCAGTGTACAGGCAAGCACAGATACGCAGTATTTT. Translation: CASSVQASTDTQYF.

This clone was counted only a few times. This chain joins TRBV11-1 and TRBJ2-7, with D perhaps TRBD1 (5 bases). V shed 5 bases and J shed 5 bases, with 19 bases lying between them. This CDR3 contains 15 residues. Germline values: CDR1 SGHAT, CDR2 FQDESV (reference sequence). The CDR3 nucleotides read TGTGCCAGCAGCGCACAATCCAGGGTGTTCGACGAGCAGTACTTC. It yields the protein CASSAQSRVFDEQYF.

V is TRBV3-1 (or the pseudogene TRBV3-2) and J is TRBJ1-2, with TRBD1 identical over 8 bases. CDR1 LGHDT and CDR2 YNNKEL come from the germline V gene (reference sequence). This CDR3 has 14 amino acids. V was pared by 5 bases and J by 2 bases, with 4 bases of the junction left unmatched. CDR3 loop: CASSGGQGNYGYTF. The CDR3 coding sequence is TGTGCCAGCAGCGGAGGACAGGGCAACTATGGCTACACCTTC.

This chain links TRBV14 with TRBJ2-7; D possibly corresponds to TRBD1 (6 bases). Trimming removed 1 base from V and 0 bases from J, with 25 bases in between. CDR3 length equals 20 residues. Germline loops: CDR1 SGHDN, CDR2 FVKESK. The CDR3 DNA reads as TGTGCCAGCAGCCAAGGACTGGACGGAGAAACGCTGGGGGCCTCCTACGAGCAGTACTTC. Encoded protein: CASSQGLDGETLGASYEQYF.

The rearrangement links TRBV27 to TRBJ2-7; 7 nucleotides align to TRBD1. The CDR3 loop spans 14 amino acids. Germline loops: CDR1 MNHEY, CDR2 SMNVEV (reference sequence). The V segment lost 7 bases and the J segment 0 bases; nucleotides outside the gene matches: 6. CDR3 loop: CASTRDSSSYEQYF. The CDR3 DNA reads as TGTGCCAGCACCCGGGACAGCAGCTCCTACGAGCAGTACTTC.

The V gene is TRBV11-3, the J gene TRBJ2-3, with 10 bases lining up with TRBD2. CDR1 and CDR2 from the germline V gene are SGHNT and YENEEA. The CDR3 sequence is 12 residues long. The trim removed 5 bases at V and 14 bases at J, leaving 7 bases unmatched. CDR3 in amino acids: CASSRTGTSAYF. The DNA for the CDR3 is TGTGCCAGCAGCCGTACCGGGACTAGCGCGTATTTT.

This chain uses TRBV11-3 with TRBJ2-7; D might be TRBD1 (5 bases). The V end was cut by 2 bases, the J end by 3 bases, with 8 bases between. CDR1 is SGHNT and CDR2 is YENEEA in the germline V gene. This CDR3 is 13 amino acids long. The CDR3 spells CASSLRQGYEQYF. The CDR3, as DNA: TGTGCCAGCAGCTTACGGCAGGGCTACGAGCAGTACTTC.

Only one count was recorded for this clone. The V gene is TRBV5-5, the J gene TRBJ2-3; 9 bases line up with TRBD2. Germline V gene sequence: CDR1 SGHKS, CDR2 YYEKEE (reference sequence). Unmatched junction bases numbered 15, after V lost 4 bases and J lost 0 bases. The CDR3 length is 19 residues. CDR3 in amino acids: CASSPNKGSGGTSTDTQYF. For the CDR3, the DNA is TGTGCCAGCAGCCCGAATAAGGGTAGCGGGGGAACAAGCACAGATACGCAGTATTTT.

This clone has a handful of counts. The chain joins TRBV13 to TRBJ2-1, with TRBD2 identical over 9 bases. This CDR3 spans 16 amino acids. The ends lost 5 bases at V and 7 bases at J; junction bases unmatched: 12. Germline V gene data show CDR1 as PRHDT and CDR2 as FYEKMQ (reference sequence). The CDR3 is CASSQSGVAGENEQFF. DNA for the CDR3: TGTGCCAGCAGCCAAAGCGGGGTAGCGGGAGAAAATGAGCAGTTCTTC.

The chain uses TRBV30 and TRBJ1-3, with D uncertain. V shed 7 bases and J shed 0 bases, with 19 bases lying between them. There are 16 residues in the CDR3. Germline CDR1 GTSNPN, CDR2 SVGIG (reference sequence). The CDR3 sequence: CASSRDPIRSGNTIYF. In DNA form, the CDR3 reads TGTGCCTCCTCGCGGGATCCTATACGCTCTGGAAACACCATATATTTT.

The chain couples TRBV4-2 to TRBJ1-2; D possibly corresponds to TRBD1 (5 bases). This CDR3 region has 14 residues. Germline V CDR1 and CDR2: LGHNA, YNFKEQ. V dropped 3 bases and J dropped 5 bases, with 13 bases sitting between them. The CDR3 sequence: CASSQGGDFYGYTF. The DNA of the CDR3 is TGTGCCAGCAGCCAGGGGGGTGACTTTTATGGCTACACCTTC.

The CDR3 sequence: CASSQVIGQQSYGYTF. The CDR3 nucleotides are TGTGCCAGCAGCCAAGTTATAGGACAGCAATCCTATGGCTACACCTTC. The chain has TRBV3-1 (or the pseudogene TRBV3-2) and TRBJ1-2; tentative D call: TRBD1 (6 bases). Trimming took 1 base from V and 4 from J, leaving 16 bases between them. This CDR3 has 16 amino acids. Germline CDR1 and CDR2: LGHDT and YNNKEL (reference sequence).

The V call is TRBV6-4, the J call TRBJ1-5; 8 nucleotides match TRBD1. CDR3 length: 13 amino acids. V was pared by 2 bases and J by 11 bases, with 5 bases of the junction left unmatched. Germline values: CDR1 MRHNA, CDR2 SNTAGT. DNA of the CDR3: TGTGCCAGCAGTGACCGACAGGGGCTTTCCCAGCATTTT. It yields the protein CASSDRQGLSQHF.

This chain joins TRBV5-6 and TRBJ1-5; no clear D. Germline V lookup: CDR1 SGHDT, CDR2 YYEEEE. The CDR3 is made up of 15 amino acids. Trimming removed 3 bases from V and 0 bases from J, with 10 bases in between. In DNA form, the CDR3 reads TGTGCCAGCAGCTGGTGGGCAGCTAGCAATCAGCCCCAGCATTTT. Its translation: CASSWWAASNQPQHF.

By its share, this clone is medium-sized. The gene calls are TRBV27 and TRBJ1-2, with 8 bases matching TRBD1. Trimming cost V 6 bases and J 4 bases; bases outside gene matches: 7. Germline values: CDR1 MNHEY, CDR2 SMNVEV (reference sequence). CDR3 size: 14 residues. CDR3 nucleotides: TGTGCCAGCAGCCCGGCGGACAGGGTCTATGGCTACACCTTC. It is translated as CASSPADRVYGYTF.

The chain carries TRBV7-3 and TRBJ2-5; perhaps TRBD1 as D (6 bases). V lost 5 bases and J 1 base, leaving 11 bases between the germline ends. The germline CDR1 and CDR2 sequences are SGHTA and FQGTGA. This CDR3 has 14 amino acids. The CDR3 DNA is TGTGCCAGCAGCCCCCAGGGGTTCCAAGAGACCCAGTACTTC. It is translated as CASSPQGFQETQYF.

V and J are TRBV6-5 and TRBJ2-7; 9 bases line up with TRBD2. V shed 5 bases and J 2 bases; nucleotides not matched to a gene: 7. There are 15 residues in the CDR3. Per the germline V gene, CDR1 is MNHEY and CDR2 is SVGAGI. Written as DNA, the CDR3 is TGTGCCAGCAGTCCCCCTGCGGGGGGGGCCTACGAGCAGTACTTC. Translating it yields CASSPPAGGAYEQYF.

The rearrangement uses TRBV19 and TRBJ2-3; 9 bases fit TRBD1. Unmatched junction bases numbered 11, after V lost 8 bases and J lost 5 bases. The CDR3 contains 15 residues. From germline, CDR1 is LNHDA and CDR2 SQIVND (reference sequence). CDR3 loop: CASAGGTGREDTQYF. CDR3 DNA sequence: TGTGCCAGTGCGGGTGGGACAGGGCGAGAAGATACGCAGTATTTT.

The rearrangement joins TRBV15 to TRBJ1-1; 9 bases align to TRBD1. The V gene end was trimmed by 4 bases and the J gene end by 4 bases; junction bases not matched to a gene: 7. This CDR3 spans 15 amino acids. Germline V CDR1 and CDR2: LNHNV, YYDKDF (reference sequence). The CDR3 nucleotides are TGTGCCACCAGCAATTGGGACAGGGTGGGCACTGAAGCTTTCTTT. Translated, it gives CATSNWDRVGTEAFF.

The V call is TRBV10-3, the J call TRBJ1-5; 11 nucleotides agree with TRBD1. The CDR3 is 14 residues long. Germline CDR1 is ENHRY and CDR2 is SYGVKD. V trimming: 8 bases; J trimming: 2 bases; junction bases outside the gene matches: 2. The chain's CDR3 is CAIGGQGGNQPQHF. CDR3 DNA: TGTGCCATCGGGGGACAGGGGGGCAATCAGCCCCAGCATTTT.